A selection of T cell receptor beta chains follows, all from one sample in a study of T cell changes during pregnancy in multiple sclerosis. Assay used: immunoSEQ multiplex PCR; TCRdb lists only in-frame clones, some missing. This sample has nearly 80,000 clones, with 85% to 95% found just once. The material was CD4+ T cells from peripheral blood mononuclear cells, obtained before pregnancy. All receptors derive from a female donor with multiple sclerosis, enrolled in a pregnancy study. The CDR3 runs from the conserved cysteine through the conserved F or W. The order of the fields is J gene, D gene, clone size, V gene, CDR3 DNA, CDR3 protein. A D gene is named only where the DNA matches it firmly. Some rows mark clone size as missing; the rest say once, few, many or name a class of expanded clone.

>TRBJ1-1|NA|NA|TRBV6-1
TGTGCCAGCAGTCCAGGGTTCGGAGGGTCTGAAGCTTTCTTT
CASSPGFGGSEAFF
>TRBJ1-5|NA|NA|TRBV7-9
TGTGCCAGCAGCCGGGGGACCAATAGCAATCAGCCCCAGCATTTT
CASSRGTNSNQPQHF
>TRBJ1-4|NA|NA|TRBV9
TGTGCCAGCAGCCGGGACATGTATAATGAAAAACTGTTTTTT
CASSRDMYNEKLFF
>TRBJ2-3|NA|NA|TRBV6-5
TGTGCCAGCAGTTCGGAGGGCGTCGCAGATACGCAGTATTTT
CASSSEGVADTQYF
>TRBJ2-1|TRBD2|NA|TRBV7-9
TGTGCCAGCAGCTTAGCGGGAGGGATAAAGGTAGACAATGAGCAGTTCTTC
CASSLAGGIKVDNEQFF
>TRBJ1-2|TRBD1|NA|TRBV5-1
TGCGCCAGCAGCGTACGACAGGGACCGGGGGGCTACACCTTC
CASSVRQGPGGYTF
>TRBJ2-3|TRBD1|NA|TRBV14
TGTGCCAGCAGCCAGTCCCGGGACAGGGGAGATACGCAGTATTTT
CASSQSRDRGDTQYF
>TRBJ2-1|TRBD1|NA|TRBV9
TGTGCCAGCAGCTTACAGGGGAGCTCCTACAATGAGCAGTTCTTC
CASSLQGSSYNEQFF
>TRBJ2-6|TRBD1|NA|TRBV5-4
TGTGCCAGCAGCTCGGGACAGTTCCATGATGGGGCCAACGTCCTGACTTTC
CASSSGQFHDGANVLTF
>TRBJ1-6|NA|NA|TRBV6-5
TGTGCCAGCAGTTACACGGGGGCCTATAATTCACCCCTCCACTTT
CASSYTGAYNSPLHF
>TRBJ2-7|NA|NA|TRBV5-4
TGTGCCAGCAGCTTGAAGGGAGCCCCCTACGAGCAGTACTTC
CASSLKGAPYEQYF
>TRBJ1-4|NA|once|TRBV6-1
TGTGCCAGCAGGGGGGTCCCTGGGGGGGAAAAACTGTTTTTT
CASRGVPGGEKLFF
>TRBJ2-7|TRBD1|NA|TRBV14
TGTGCCAGCAGCCGCCTACGACAGGGGGCCGACGAGCAGTACTTC
CASSRLRQGADEQYF
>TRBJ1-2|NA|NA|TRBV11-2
TGTGCCAGCAGCCCAAACAGGGATGGCTACACCTTC
CASSPNRDGYTF
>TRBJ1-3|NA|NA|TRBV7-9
TGTGCCAGCAGCTTAGCCTTAGCGAAGACTGGAAACACCATATATTTT
CASSLALAKTGNTIYF
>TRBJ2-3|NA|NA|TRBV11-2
TGTGCCAGCAGCTTAAAGGGGAGCACAGATACGCAGTATTTT
CASSLKGSTDTQYF
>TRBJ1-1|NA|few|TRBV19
TGTGCCAGTAGTAATGCAGGGTCGAACACTGAAGCTTTCTTT
CASSNAGSNTEAFF
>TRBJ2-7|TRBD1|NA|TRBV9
TGTGCCAGCAGCGCATCTACGGGACAGGGTTACGAGCAGTACTTC
CASSASTGQGYEQYF
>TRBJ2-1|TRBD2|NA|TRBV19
TGTGCCAGTAGTCTAGCGGGAGGGCCCTCGGGGAATGAGCAGTTCTTC
CASSLAGGPSGNEQFF
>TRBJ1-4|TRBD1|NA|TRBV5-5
TGTGCCAGCACATGGGGACAGCGGAATGAAAAACTGTTTTTT
CASTWGQRNEKLFF
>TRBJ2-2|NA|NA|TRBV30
TGTGCCTGGGGCAGGTTGGTCACCGGGGAGCTGTTTTTT
CAWGRLVTGELFF
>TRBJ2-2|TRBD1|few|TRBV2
TGTGCCAGCAGTGTCAGGGGGCCCGGGGAGCTGTTTTTT
CASSVRGPGELFF
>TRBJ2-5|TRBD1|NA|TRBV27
TGTGCCAGCAGTCCCCCGACAGGGGTAGAGACCCAGTACTTC
CASSPPTGVETQYF
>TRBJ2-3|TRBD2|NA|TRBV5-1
TGCGCCAGCAGCAAGACTAGCGGGTCTACCCACACAGATACGCAGTATTTT
CASSKTSGSTHTDTQYF
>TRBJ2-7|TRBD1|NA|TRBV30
TGTGCCTGGAGTGTCCTAGGGAAGGCAGGGGGCATATTCGAGCAGTACTTC
CAWSVLGKAGGIFEQYF
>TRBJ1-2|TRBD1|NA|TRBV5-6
TGTGCCAGCAGCTTGGGACAGGGGATCGACTATGGCTACACCTTC
CASSLGQGIDYGYTF
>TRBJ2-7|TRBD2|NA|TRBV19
TGTGCCAGTAGTATGACCCCACTAGCGGGAGGTGGCGAGCAGTACTTC
CASSMTPLAGGGEQYF
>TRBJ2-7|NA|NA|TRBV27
TGTGCCAGCAGTTTATATGGGCAGGGGCCCTACGAGCAGTACTTC
CASSLYGQGPYEQYF
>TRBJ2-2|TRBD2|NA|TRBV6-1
TGTGCCAGCAGTGGACTAGCGGGGCACACCGGGGAGCTGTTTTTT
CASSGLAGHTGELFF
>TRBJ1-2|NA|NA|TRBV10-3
TGTGCCATCAGTGAGTCTAGTAGATCGTATGGCTACACCTTC
CAISESSRSYGYTF
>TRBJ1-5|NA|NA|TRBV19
TGTGCCAGTAGTTCGGGGGTCTCCTATAGCAATCAGCCCCAGCATTTT
CASSSGVSYSNQPQHF
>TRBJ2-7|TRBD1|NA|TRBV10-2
TGCGCCAGCAGACAATACAGGGGGCCGGAGCAGTACTTC
CASRQYRGPEQYF
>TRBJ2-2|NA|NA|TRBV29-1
TGCAGCGCCCTGGGGGAGGACACCGGGGAGCTGTTTTTT
CSALGEDTGELFF
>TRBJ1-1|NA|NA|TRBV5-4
TGTGCCAGCAGCTTGGGGGGGAGGACTGAAGCTTTCTTT
CASSLGGRTEAFF
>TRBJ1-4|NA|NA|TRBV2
TGTGCCAGCAGTAATATTGTATGGGACATCGGATTTTTT
CASSNIVWDIGFF
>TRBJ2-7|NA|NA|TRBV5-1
TGCGCCAGCAGCACTTTATCCGGGACCTACGAGCAGTACTTC
CASSTLSGTYEQYF
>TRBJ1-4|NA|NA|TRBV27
TGTGCCAGCAGTCTGGGGACAAGCACTAATGAAAAACTGTTTTTT
CASSLGTSTNEKLFF
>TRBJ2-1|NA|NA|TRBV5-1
TGCGCCAGCAGCTTGGCCTCGGTTAATGAGCAGTTCTTC
CASSLASVNEQFF
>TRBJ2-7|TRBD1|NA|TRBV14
TGTGCCAGCAGCCAAGGAGGGGGCCACTACGAGCAGTACTTC
CASSQGGGHYEQYF
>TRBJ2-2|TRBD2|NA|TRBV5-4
TGTGCCAGCAGCGTATCCGGGACTAGCGGTAACACCGGGGAGCTGTTTTTT
CASSVSGTSGNTGELFF
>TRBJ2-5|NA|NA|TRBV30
TGTGCCTGGAGTTCAGGTGGAGAGACCCAGTACTTC
CAWSSGGETQYF
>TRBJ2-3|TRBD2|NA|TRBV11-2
TGTGCCAGCAGCTTAGATAATCTAGCGGGGTCCACAGATACGCAGTATTTT
CASSLDNLAGSTDTQYF
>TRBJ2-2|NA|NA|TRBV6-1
TGTGCCAGCAGTGACAGGGGTTGGGGGGAGCTGTTTTTT
CASSDRGWGELFF
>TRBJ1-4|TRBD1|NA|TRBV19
TGTGCCAGTAGTCCGCGGACAGGGGGCCCACCCTTTAATGAAAAACTGTTTTTT
CASSPRTGGPPFNEKLFF
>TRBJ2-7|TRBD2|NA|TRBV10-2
TGCGCCAGCAGTGGGCCCGGGACTAGCGGAGCGGACGAGCAGTACTTC
CASSGPGTSGADEQYF